This T cell receptor beta chain was found in a study of T cell changes during pregnancy in multiple sclerosis. Per germline, CDR1 SEHNR and CDR2 FQNEAQ (reference sequence). Between the trimmed V and J ends, which lost 5 bases and 6 bases, there was a span of 17 bases. This CDR3 region has 15 residues. Generated by immunoSEQ multiplex PCR, the TCRdb table keeps only in-frame clones and is missing some. This sample has 40,000 or so clones, with around 90% found just once. The chain is built from TRBV7-9 and TRBJ1-3, with D possibly TRBD1 on 6 matching bases. The sample here was CD8+ T cells from peripheral blood mononuclear cells, taken in the third trimester of pregnancy. The source is a female donor with multiple sclerosis, enrolled in a pregnancy study. This chain's CDR3 is CASSPRDNKLNTIYF. The CDR3 DNA sequence: TGTGCCAGCAGCCCCCGGGACAATAAGTTAAACACCATATATTTT.